The 6 T cell receptor beta chains listed next were all sequenced from one sample in a study of blood T cells in healthy people across ages. Through a sample-barcoded 5' primer and a J-beta primer mix, a second PCR was run for about 6 to 11 cycles. MiXCR was run by TCRdb on the 5' RACE reads, yielding one entry per CDR3 protein. The sample yields about 680,000 distinct CDR3 sequences, roughly 49% seen once. Source material: blood. The source is a woman in her sixties in good health.

This clonotype was recorded once. The rearrangement joins TRBV6-2 or TRBV6-3 to TRBJ1-5; TRBD1 matches at 10 bases. Germline V gene lookup returns CDR1 MNHEY and CDR2 SVGEGT. This CDR3 comprises 17 residues. V was pared by 6 bases and J by 0 bases, with 8 bases of the junction left unmatched. DNA for the CDR3: TGTGCCAGCAGCAAGGACAGGGGGACTAGTAGCAATCAGCCCCAGCATTTT. This translates into CASSKDRGTSSNQPQHF.

This clonotype was detected a few times. V is TRBV20-1 and J is TRBJ2-1; 7 bases agree with TRBD1. The CDR3 is made up of 15 amino acids. Germline-derived CDR1 and CDR2 are DFQATT and SNEGSKA (reference sequence). The ends lost 0 bases at V and 0 bases at J; junction bases unmatched: 2. CDR3 in amino acids: CSARDRDSSYNEQFF. The CDR3 bases are TGCAGTGCTAGAGACCGGGACAGCTCCTACAATGAGCAGTTCTTC.

There are a few counts of this clonotype. The chain links TRBV15 to TRBJ2-3, with D tentatively TRBD2 (5 bases). Trimming stripped 0 bases from V and 2 bases from J, with 15 bases between. Per the germline V gene, CDR1 is LNHNV and CDR2 is YYDKDF (reference sequence). This CDR3 has 17 amino acids. DNA of the CDR3: TGTGCCACCAGCAGAGATCAGGCACGAGCGGTCACAGATACGCAGTATTTT. Protein sequence: CATSRDQARAVTDTQYF.

The chain links TRBV2 to TRBJ2-2, with 9 bases aligning to TRBD2. There are 13 residues in the CDR3. V shed 6 bases, J shed 5 bases, and the junction held 1 base outside the gene matches. Looked up from germline, CDR1 is SNHLY and CDR2 is FYNNEI. In nucleotides, the CDR3 is TGTGCCAGCAGAGCGGGAGGTACCGGGGAGCTGTTTTTT. Translating gives CASRAGGTGELFF.

The chain links TRBV28 to TRBJ2-7; 10 bases match TRBD2. The V and J ends lost 9 bases and 2 bases, in that order; junction bases with no gene match: 7. The CDR3 length is 14 residues. Germline V lookup: CDR1 MDHEN, CDR2 SYDVKM. CDR3 residues: CASKLAGQAYEQYF. The CDR3 coding sequence is TGTGCCAGTAAACTAGCGGGGCAAGCCTACGAGCAGTACTTC.

Here the CDR3 DNA reads TGTGCCAGCAGCACGCGAAAGGAGTGGAAGCTCTACGAGCAGTACTTC. Encoded protein: CASSTRKEWKLYEQYF. This rearrangement joins TRBV6-6 to TRBJ2-7, with D uncertain. V dropped 6 bases and J dropped 3 bases, with 21 bases sitting between them. The CDR3 totals 16 residues. CDR1 MNHNY and CDR2 SVGAGI come from the germline V gene (reference sequence).